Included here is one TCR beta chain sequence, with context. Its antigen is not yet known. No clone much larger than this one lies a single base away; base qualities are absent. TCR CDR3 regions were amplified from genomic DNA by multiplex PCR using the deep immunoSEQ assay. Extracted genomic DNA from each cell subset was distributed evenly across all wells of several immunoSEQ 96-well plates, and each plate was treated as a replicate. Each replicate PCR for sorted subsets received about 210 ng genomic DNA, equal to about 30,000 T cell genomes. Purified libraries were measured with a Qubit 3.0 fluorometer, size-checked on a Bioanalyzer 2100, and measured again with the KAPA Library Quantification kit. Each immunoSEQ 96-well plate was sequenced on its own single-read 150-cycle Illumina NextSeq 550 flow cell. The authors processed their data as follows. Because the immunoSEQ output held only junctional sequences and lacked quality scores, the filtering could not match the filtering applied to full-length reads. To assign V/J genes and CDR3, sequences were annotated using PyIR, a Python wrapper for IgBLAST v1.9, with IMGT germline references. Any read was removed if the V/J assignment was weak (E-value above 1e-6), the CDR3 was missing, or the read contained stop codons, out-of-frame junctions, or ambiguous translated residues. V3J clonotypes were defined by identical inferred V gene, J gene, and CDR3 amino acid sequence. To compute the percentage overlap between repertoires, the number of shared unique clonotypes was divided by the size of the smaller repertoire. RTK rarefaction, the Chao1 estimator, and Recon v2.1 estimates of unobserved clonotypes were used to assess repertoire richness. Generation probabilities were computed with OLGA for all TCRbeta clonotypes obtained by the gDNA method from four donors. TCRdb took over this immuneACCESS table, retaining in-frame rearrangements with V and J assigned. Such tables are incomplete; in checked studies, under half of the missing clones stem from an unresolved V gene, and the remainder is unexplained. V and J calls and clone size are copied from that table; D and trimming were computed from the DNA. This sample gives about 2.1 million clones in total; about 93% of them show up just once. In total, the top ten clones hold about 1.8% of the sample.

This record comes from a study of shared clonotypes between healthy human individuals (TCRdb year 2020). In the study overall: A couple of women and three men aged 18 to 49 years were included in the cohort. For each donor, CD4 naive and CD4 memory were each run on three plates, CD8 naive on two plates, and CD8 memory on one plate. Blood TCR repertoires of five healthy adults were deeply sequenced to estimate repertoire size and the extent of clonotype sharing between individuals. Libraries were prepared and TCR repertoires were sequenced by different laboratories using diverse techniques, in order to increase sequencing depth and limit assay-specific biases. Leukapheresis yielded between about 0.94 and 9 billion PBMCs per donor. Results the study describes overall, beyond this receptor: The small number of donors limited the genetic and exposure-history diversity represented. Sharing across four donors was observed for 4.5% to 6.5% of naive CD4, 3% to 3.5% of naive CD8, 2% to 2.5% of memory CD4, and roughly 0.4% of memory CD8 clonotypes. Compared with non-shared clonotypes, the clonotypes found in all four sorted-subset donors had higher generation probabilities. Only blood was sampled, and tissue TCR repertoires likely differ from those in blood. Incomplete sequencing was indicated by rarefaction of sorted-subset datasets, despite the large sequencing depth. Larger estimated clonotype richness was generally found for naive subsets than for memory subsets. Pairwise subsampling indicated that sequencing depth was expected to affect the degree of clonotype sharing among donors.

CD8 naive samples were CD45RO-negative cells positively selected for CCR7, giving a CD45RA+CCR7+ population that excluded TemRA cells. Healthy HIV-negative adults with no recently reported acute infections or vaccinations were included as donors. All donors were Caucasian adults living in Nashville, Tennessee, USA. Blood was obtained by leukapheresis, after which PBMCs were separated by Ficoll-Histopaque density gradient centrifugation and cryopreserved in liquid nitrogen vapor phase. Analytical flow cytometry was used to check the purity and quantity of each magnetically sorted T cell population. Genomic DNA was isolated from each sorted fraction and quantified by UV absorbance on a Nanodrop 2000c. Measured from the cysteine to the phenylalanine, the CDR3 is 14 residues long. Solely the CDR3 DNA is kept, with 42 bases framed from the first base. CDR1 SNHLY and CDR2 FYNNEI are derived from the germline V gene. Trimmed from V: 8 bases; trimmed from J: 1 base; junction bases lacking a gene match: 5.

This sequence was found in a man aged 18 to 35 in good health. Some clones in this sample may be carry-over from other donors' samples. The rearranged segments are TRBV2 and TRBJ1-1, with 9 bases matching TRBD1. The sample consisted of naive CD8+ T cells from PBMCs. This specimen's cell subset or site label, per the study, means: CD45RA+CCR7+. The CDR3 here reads CASPTGGGNTEAFF. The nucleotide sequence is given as TGTGCCAGCCCGACAGGGGGGGGGAACACTGAAGCTTTCTTT.